The 27 T cell receptor beta chains below were found in one sample sequenced in a study of blood T cell repertoires in COVID-19 (TCRdb year 2020). Receptor libraries were prepared by the immunoSEQ multiplex PCR assay. TCRdb provides this immuneACCESS table in a form limited to in-frame rearrangements. Some clones are lacking; in checked studies, under half of them reflect an unresolved V gene, and why the rest are absent is not known. The sample contains 280,000 or so clones, about 80% of them found a single time. The ten largest clones add up to approximately 9% of the sample. Sequenced sample: peripheral blood. The origin of the receptors is a woman between 45 and 60 years old who had recovered from COVID-19.

The gene calls are TRBV7-8 and TRBJ2-1, with 9 nucleotides matching TRBD2. The CDR3 extends over 14 amino acids. V dropped 5 bases and J dropped 6; count of bases not matched to a gene: 5. Germline CDR1 SGHVS, CDR2 FQNEAQ. The CDR3 DNA follows: TGTGCCAGCAGCAATAGCGGGAGCGGCAATGAGCAGTTCTTC. Amino acid sequence: CASSNSGSGNEQFF.

The chain joins TRBV11-2 to TRBJ1-2; possibly TRBD1 for D (5 bases). The CDR3 loop spans 13 amino acids. V lost 2 bases, J lost 3 bases, and 7 bases lay in between. The germline V gene encodes CDR1 SGHAT and CDR2 FQNNGV. The DNA for the CDR3 is TGTGCCAGCAGCTTACCGACAGACTATGGCTACACCTTC. Translating it yields CASSLPTDYGYTF.

This clone appeared once. V and J are TRBV25-1 and TRBJ1-4; D is perhaps TRBD1 (5 bases). The length of the CDR3 is 16 residues. Between the trimmed V and J ends, which lost 5 bases and 3 bases, there was a span of 16 bases. Per germline, CDR1 MGHDK and CDR2 SYGVNS. CDR3 loop: CASSLRVPGANEKLFF. The CDR3 DNA reads TGTGCCAGCAGTCTTCGTGTACCGGGGGCTAATGAAAAACTGTTTTTT.

The chain links TRBV5-4 to TRBJ2-2, with 7 bases lining up with TRBD1. Germline V CDR1 and CDR2: SGHNT, YYREEE (reference sequence). The CDR3 is made up of 16 amino acids. The V gene end was trimmed by 0 bases and the J gene end by 9 bases; junction bases not matched to a gene: 11. CDR3 in amino acids: CASSLELGGEGRELFF. CDR3 DNA sequence: TGTGCCAGCAGCTTGGAATTAGGGGGCGAGGGCCGGGAGCTGTTTTTT.

The chain has TRBV7-2 and TRBJ2-1; D not resolved. Germline lookup yields CDR1 SGHTA and CDR2 FQGNSA. The CDR3 consists of 12 residues. V lost 2 bases to trimming and J lost 10 bases, with 9 bases between them. The CDR3 region is CASSLQAREQFF. The CDR3 DNA follows: TGTGCCAGCAGCTTACAAGCAAGAGAGCAGTTCTTC.

The chain joins TRBV23-1 to TRBJ2-7; 12 bases agree with TRBD2. TRBV23-1 is noted as an ORF with a role that remains uncertain. The CDR3 extends over 17 amino acids. With V trimmed by 0 bases and J by 0 bases, 3 bases remained unmatched. This chain's CDR3 is CASSQSAGLAGSYEQYF. The CDR3, as DNA: TGCGCCAGCAGTCAATCTGCGGGACTAGCGGGCTCCTACGAGCAGTACTTC.

CDR3 region: CASSLGRDYEQYF. The CDR3 DNA reads as TGCGCCAGCAGCTTGGGGAGGGACTACGAGCAGTACTTC. The chain recombines TRBV4-3 with TRBJ2-7; 7 bases align to TRBD2. The junction had 4 bases not matched to a gene; V was cut back by 5 bases and J by 3 bases. Germline V gene sequence: CDR1 LGHNA, CDR2 YSLEER. The CDR3 contains 13 residues.

The chain carries TRBV10-1 and TRBJ2-7, with TRBD1 matching over 7 bases. CDR3 length: 14 residues. V was clipped by 7 bases and J by 2 bases; unmatched bases: 8. Per the germline V gene, CDR1 is WNHNN and CDR2 is SYGVQD (reference sequence). The CDR3 DNA reads TGCGCCAGCATTCCTTGGGACAGACCCTACGAGCAGTACTTC. Translated: CASIPWDRPYEQYF.

The chain uses TRBV7-2 and TRBJ1-2, with 9 bases aligning to TRBD1. The CDR3 loop spans 15 amino acids. V shed 5 bases and J 8 bases; nucleotides not matched to a gene: 12. Germline CDR1 reads SGHTA; CDR2 reads FQGNSA. The CDR3 spells CASSDPGQGIRGYTF. As DNA, the CDR3 is TGTGCCAGCAGCGACCCGGGACAGGGTATTCGGGGCTACACCTTC.

V gene TRBV7-2 combines with J gene TRBJ2-3, with TRBD1 identical over 9 bases. With V trimmed by 5 bases and J by 2 bases, 5 bases remained unmatched. Germline loops: CDR1 SGHTA, CDR2 FQGNSA. The CDR3 contains 15 residues. The CDR3 here is CASSLRTGVTDTQYF. CDR3 DNA sequence: TGTGCCAGCAGCCTTAGGACAGGGGTCACAGATACGCAGTATTTT.

The CDR3 loop reads CASSHGQGRRTEAFF. The CDR3 bases are TGTGCCAGCAGTCACGGACAGGGTCGGCGGACTGAAGCTTTCTTT. V and J are TRBV28 and TRBJ1-1, with 8 bases fitting TRBD1. CDR3 length: 15 residues. CDR1 and CDR2 from the germline V gene are MDHEN and SYDVKM. V lost 5 bases to trimming and J lost 5 bases; unmatched junction nucleotides: 10.

The rearrangement joins TRBV7-2 to TRBJ2-7, with D maybe TRBD2 (6 bases). V was trimmed by 3 bases and J by 4 bases, leaving 16 bases between them. The CDR3 has 15 amino acids. CDR1 and CDR2 (germline): SGHTA, FQGNSA. The CDR3 loop reads CASSLILGSEYEQYF. CDR3 nucleotide sequence: TGTGCCAGCAGCTTGATTCTCGGGAGTGAATACGAGCAGTACTTC.

This chain links TRBV27 with TRBJ2-2, with 9 bases matching TRBD1. V gave up 10 bases and J gave up 5 bases; unmatched junction bases: 5. The CDR3 is made up of 13 amino acids. Germline V gene lookup returns CDR1 MNHEY and CDR2 SMNVEV (reference sequence). The CDR3 coding sequence is TGTGCCATCAGGGACAGGGTGACCGGGGAGCTGTTTTTT. This gives the protein CAIRDRVTGELFF.

This sequence joins TRBV2 and TRBJ1-2; the D gene is possibly TRBD1 (5 bases). CDR1 and CDR2 (germline): SNHLY, FYNNEI. The CDR3 has 15 residues. Trimming took off 6 bases at V and 2 bases at J, with 16 bases between the two ends. The CDR3: CASRSGSGFNYGYTF. The CDR3 nucleotides are TGTGCCAGCAGGTCAGGGAGCGGGTTCAACTATGGCTACACCTTC.

This chain links TRBV7-2 with TRBJ1-4; 7 positions agree with TRBD1. Germline lookup yields CDR1 SGHTA and CDR2 FQGNSA. V shed 6 bases and J 0 bases; nucleotides not matched to a gene: 4. The CDR3 has 15 residues. The chain's CDR3 is CASRLQGSTNEKLFF. In DNA form, the CDR3 reads TGTGCCAGCAGGTTACAGGGGTCAACTAATGAAAAACTGTTTTTT.

This rearrangement joins TRBV30 to TRBJ1-1; tentative D call: TRBD1 (6 bases). Trimming pared 4 bases from V and 2 bases from J, leaving 14 bases between. Germline-derived CDR1 and CDR2 are GTSNPN and SVGIG (reference sequence). This CDR3 has 14 amino acids. The CDR3 DNA reads TGTGCCTGGAAGTCACAGGGAACCAACACTGAAGCTTTCTTT. It encodes CAWKSQGTNTEAFF. Drawing the rest from reference TRBV30 and TRBJ1-1, the complete variable domain is SQTIHQWPATLVQPVGSPLSLECTVEGTSNPNLYWYRQAAGRGLQLLFYSVGIGQISSEVPQNLSASRPQDRQFILSSKKLLLSDSGFYLCAWKSQGTNTEAFFGQGTRLTVV.

J is TRBJ2-1 and V is TRBV28, with 9 bases matching TRBD2. The CDR3 runs to 16 residues. The trim removed 6 bases at V and 5 bases at J, leaving 11 bases unmatched. Germline assignment: CDR1 MDHEN and CDR2 SYDVKM. DNA for the CDR3: TGTGCCAGCAGCATCTCTGGAATAGCGGGGGACAATGAGCAGTTCTTC. This sequence encodes CASSISGIAGDNEQFF.

The gene calls are TRBV19 and TRBJ2-2, with D tentatively TRBD1 (6 bases). V lost 2 bases and J 1 base, leaving 14 bases between the germline ends. CDR1 is LNHDA and CDR2 is SQIVND in the germline V gene (reference sequence). This CDR3 is 17 amino acids long. The CDR3 loop is CASSIRGNRLNTGELFF. CDR3 sequence (DNA): TGTGCCAGTAGTATAAGGGGGAACAGGTTGAACACCGGGGAGCTGTTTTTT.

The chain is built from TRBV6-1 and TRBJ1-5; perhaps TRBD1 as D (6 bases). The ends were cut back, 2 bases at V and 0 bases at J, with 11 bases in the middle. The CDR3 contains 16 residues. The germline CDR1 and CDR2 sequences are MNHNS and SASEGT. The CDR3 sequence: CASSERRGYSNQPQHF. The CDR3 nucleotides read TGTGCCAGCAGTGAAAGAAGGGGGTATAGCAATCAGCCCCAGCATTTT.

The rearrangement links TRBV6-6 to TRBJ2-1, with 7 bases fitting TRBD2. CDR3 size: 15 residues. V trimming: 7 bases; J trimming: 0 bases; junction bases outside the gene matches: 6. Looked up from germline, CDR1 is MNHNY and CDR2 is SVGAGI (reference sequence). This CDR3 is CASNLLASSYNEQFF. In DNA, the CDR3 is TGTGCCAGCAACTTACTAGCGAGCTCCTACAATGAGCAGTTCTTC.

The chain couples TRBV4-3 to TRBJ1-3; D uncertain. Germline loops: CDR1 LGHNA, CDR2 YSLEER. V was trimmed by 4 bases and J by 3 bases, leaving 13 bases between them. The CDR3 has 15 amino acids. The CDR3 DNA is TGCGCCAGCAGCCCCAACCGGGAGGGTGGAAACACCATATATTTT. This codes for CASSPNREGGNTIYF.

The chain uses TRBV10-3 and TRBJ1-4, with TRBD1 identical over 9 bases. Per germline, CDR1 ENHRY and CDR2 SYGVKD. Trimming cost V 4 bases and J 4 bases; bases outside gene matches: 7. This CDR3 is 16 amino acids long. The CDR3 is CAISGGQGPINEKLFF. Here the CDR3 DNA reads TGTGCCATCAGTGGGGGACAGGGTCCTATTAATGAAAAACTGTTTTTT.

Here the CDR3 DNA reads TGCGCCAGCAGCCAAGATCGGGAAAAACTGTTTTTT. Its translation is CASSQDREKLFF. The rearrangement uses TRBV4-3 and TRBJ1-4; D unclear. The V gene lost 0 bases and the J gene lost 8 bases, with 4 bases spanning the gap. This CDR3 comprises 12 residues. The germline CDR1 and CDR2 sequences are LGHNA and YSLEER.

This chain connects TRBV20-1 to TRBJ2-3; D possibly corresponds to TRBD1 (6 bases). The germline V gene encodes CDR1 DFQATT and CDR2 SNEGSKA (reference sequence). This CDR3 contains 14 residues. The germline V and J ends were trimmed by 3 bases and 7 bases, with 17 bases remaining between them. This CDR3 is CSASSLGAANTQYF. The CDR3 DNA follows: TGCAGTGCTAGTAGTCTGGGGGCTGCGAATACGCAGTATTTT.

The chain carries TRBV4-1 and TRBJ1-5, with no clear D. Trimming left V 5 bases short and J 3 bases short, with 8 bases between. CDR1 is MGHRA, CDR2 YSYEKL, per germline. CDR3 length equals 13 residues. CDR3 region: CASSATFNQPQHF. The CDR3 region has the DNA TGCGCCAGCAGCGCTACTTTCAATCAGCCCCAGCATTTT.

The chain links TRBV4-3 to TRBJ2-7; 12 bases agree with TRBD2. CDR1 and CDR2 from the germline V gene are LGHNA and YSLEER. J lost 0 bases, V lost 4 bases, and 4 bases had no gene match. The CDR3 is 16 residues long. The chain's CDR3 is CASSRQGLAGSYEQYF. DNA for the CDR3: TGCGCCAGCAGCCGCCAGGGACTAGCGGGCTCCTACGAGCAGTACTTC.

This clone appeared a few times. The chain joins TRBV6-6 to TRBJ1-2; 9 nucleotides match TRBD1. Germline trimming cut 4 bases from V and 2 bases from J; bases unmatched to any gene: 8. Germline lookup yields CDR1 MNHNY and CDR2 SVGAGI (reference sequence). The CDR3 is 16 amino acids. CDR3 bases: TGTGCCAGCAGTTCCCGGGACAGGGATTCCAACTATGGCTACACCTTC. Its protein is CASSSRDRDSNYGYTF.